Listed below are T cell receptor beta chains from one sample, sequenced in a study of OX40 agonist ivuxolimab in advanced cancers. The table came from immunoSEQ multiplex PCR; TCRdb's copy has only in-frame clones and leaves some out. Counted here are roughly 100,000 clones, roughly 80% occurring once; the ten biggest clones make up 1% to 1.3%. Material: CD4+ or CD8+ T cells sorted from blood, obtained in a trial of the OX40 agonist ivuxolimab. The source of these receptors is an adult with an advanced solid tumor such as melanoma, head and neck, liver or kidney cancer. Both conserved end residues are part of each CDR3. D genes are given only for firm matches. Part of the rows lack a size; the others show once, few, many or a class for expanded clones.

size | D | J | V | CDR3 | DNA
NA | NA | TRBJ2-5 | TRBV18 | CASSLRDREGTQYF | TGTGCCAGCTCACTGCGGGACCGCGAGGGGACCCAGTACTTC
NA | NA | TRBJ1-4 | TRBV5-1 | CASSLEVPEKLFF | TGCGCCAGCAGCTTGGAGGTACCTGAAAAACTGTTTTTT
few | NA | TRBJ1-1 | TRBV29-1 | CSVEGGNTEAFF | TGCAGCGTTGAAGGCGGCAACACTGAAGCTTTCTTT
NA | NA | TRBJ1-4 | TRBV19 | CASSRGDLLREKLFF | TGTGCCAGTAGTAGGGGAGATCTATTGCGTGAAAAACTGTTTTTT
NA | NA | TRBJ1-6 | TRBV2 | CASSRTEVNSPLHF | TGTGCCAGCAGTCGGACAGAAGTAAATTCACCCCTCCACTTT
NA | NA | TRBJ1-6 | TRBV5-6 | CASSLSPALGSPLHF | TGTGCCAGCAGCTTGTCCCCGGCGCTGGGTTCACCCCTCCACTTT
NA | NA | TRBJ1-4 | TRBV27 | CASSLSLRWGEKLFF | TGTGCCAGCAGTTTATCGTTGAGGTGGGGTGAAAAACTGTTTTTT
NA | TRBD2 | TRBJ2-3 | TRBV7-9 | CASSPPGGISTDTQYF | TGTGCCAGCAGCCCACCCGGGGGGATTAGCACAGATACGCAGTATTTT
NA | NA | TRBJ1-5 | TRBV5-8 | CASSLSWGPQHF | TGTGCCAGCAGCTTGTCTTGGGGGCCCCAGCATTTT
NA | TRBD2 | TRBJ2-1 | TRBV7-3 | CASSPKGPGGGTYNEQFF | TGTGCCAGCAGCCCAAAGGGCCCTGGCGGGGGGACCTACAATGAGCAGTTCTTC
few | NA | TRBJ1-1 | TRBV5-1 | CASSRGVMNTEAFF | TGCGCCAGCAGTCGAGGGGTAATGAACACTGAAGCTTTCTTT